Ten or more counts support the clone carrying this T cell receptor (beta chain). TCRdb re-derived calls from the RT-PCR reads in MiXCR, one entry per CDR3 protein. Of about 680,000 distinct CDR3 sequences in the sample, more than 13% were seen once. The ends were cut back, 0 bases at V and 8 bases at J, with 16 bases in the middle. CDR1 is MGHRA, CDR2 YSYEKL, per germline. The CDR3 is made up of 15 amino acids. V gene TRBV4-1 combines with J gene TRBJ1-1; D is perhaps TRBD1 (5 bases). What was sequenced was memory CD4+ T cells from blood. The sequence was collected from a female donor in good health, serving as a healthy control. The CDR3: CASSQDSRGVWEAFF. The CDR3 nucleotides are TGCGCCAGCAGCCAAGATAGTCGAGGGGTTTGGGAAGCTTTCTTT.